This T cell receptor (beta chain) originates from a study of T cells in Graves' hyperthyroidism and ophthalmopathy. Study outcomes and limitations: Most clonotypes expanded in the thyroid (above 0.001) were also present in blood. Ophthalmopathy cases were set apart from stable hyperthyroidism by a 13 V-J model.

From RNA transcripts, TCR beta CDR3 regions were amplified. Using the HTBI primer set, a first-round RT-PCR was run on the TCR CDR3. TCRdb analysed the multiplex PCR reads with MiXCR anew, one entry per CDR3 protein. This table holds about 400,000 distinct CDR3 sequences, around 15% found once. Germline V gene sequence: CDR1 DFQATT, CDR2 SNEGSKA (reference sequence). The V gene lost 3 bases and the J gene lost 3 bases, with 12 bases spanning the gap. The CDR3 consists of 13 residues. This clonotype was observed a handful of times. Its specificity is not known. Sequencing used blood. The origin of this receptor is a woman in her sixties or seventies with Graves' ophthalmopathy. V is TRBV20-1 and J is TRBJ2-7; no reliable D call. CDR3 in DNA: TGCAGTGCTAGCGGCGGTGGCATCTACGAGCAGTACTTC. This encodes CSASGGGIYEQYF.